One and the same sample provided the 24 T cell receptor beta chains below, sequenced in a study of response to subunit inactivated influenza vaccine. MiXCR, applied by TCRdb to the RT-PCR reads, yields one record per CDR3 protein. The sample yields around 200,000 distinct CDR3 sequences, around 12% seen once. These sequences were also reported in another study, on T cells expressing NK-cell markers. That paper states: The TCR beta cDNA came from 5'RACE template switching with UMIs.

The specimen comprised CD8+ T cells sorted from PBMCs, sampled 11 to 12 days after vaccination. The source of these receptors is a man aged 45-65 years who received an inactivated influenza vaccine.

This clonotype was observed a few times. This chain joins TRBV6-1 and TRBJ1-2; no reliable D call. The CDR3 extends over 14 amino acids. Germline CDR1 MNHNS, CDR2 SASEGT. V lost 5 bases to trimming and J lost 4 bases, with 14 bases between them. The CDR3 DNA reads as TGTGCCAGCAGTCCCCCCTCCCTCGGCTATGGCTACACCTTC. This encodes CASSPPSLGYGYTF.

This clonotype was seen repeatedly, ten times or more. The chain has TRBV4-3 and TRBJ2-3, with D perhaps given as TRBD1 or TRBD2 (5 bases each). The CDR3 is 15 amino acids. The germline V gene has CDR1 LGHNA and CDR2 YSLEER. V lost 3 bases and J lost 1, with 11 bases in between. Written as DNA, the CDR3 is TGCGCCAGCAGCCACCGGGACGGACGCACAGATACGCAGTATTTT. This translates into CASSHRDGRTDTQYF.

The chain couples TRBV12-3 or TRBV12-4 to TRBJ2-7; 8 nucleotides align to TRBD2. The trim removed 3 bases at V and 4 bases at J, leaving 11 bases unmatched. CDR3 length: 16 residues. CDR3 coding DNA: TGTGCCAGCAGTTTCATCTCGGGACTAGGGGAGTACGAGCAGTACTTC. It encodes CASSFISGLGEYEQYF.

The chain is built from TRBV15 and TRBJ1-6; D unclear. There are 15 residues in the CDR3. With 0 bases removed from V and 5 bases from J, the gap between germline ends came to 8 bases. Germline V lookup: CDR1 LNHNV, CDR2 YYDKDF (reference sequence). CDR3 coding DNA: TGTGCCACCAGCAGAGATCGGGGAAATAATTCACCCCTCCACTTT. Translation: CATSRDRGNNSPLHF.

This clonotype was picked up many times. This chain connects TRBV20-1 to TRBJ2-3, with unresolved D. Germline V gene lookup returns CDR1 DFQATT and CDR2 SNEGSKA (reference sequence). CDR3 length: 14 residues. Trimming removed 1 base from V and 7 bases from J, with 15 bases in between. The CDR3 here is CSARGSSSLYTQYF. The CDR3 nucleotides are TGCAGTGCTAGAGGCTCCTCGTCTTTGTATACGCAGTATTTT.

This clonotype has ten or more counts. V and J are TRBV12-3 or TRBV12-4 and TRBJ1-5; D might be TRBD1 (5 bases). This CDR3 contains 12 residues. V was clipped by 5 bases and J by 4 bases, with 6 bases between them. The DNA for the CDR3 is TGTGCCAGCAGTGGGGGAAATCAGCCCCAGCATTTT. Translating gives CASSGGNQPQHF.

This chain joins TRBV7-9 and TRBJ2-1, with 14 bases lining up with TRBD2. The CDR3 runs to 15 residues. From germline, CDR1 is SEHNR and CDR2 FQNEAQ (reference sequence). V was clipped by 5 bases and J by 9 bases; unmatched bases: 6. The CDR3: CASSPPGLAGVEQFF. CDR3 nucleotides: TGTGCCAGCAGCCCCCCGGGACTAGCGGGAGTTGAGCAGTTCTTC.

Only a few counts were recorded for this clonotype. CDR3 residues: CSVEEGGMGYEQYF. For the CDR3, the DNA is TGCAGCGTTGAAGAAGGGGGAATGGGCTACGAGCAGTACTTC. The chain uses TRBV29-1 and TRBJ2-7; TRBD1 might be the D (6 bases). Trimming took 0 bases from V and 3 from J, leaving 12 bases between them. This CDR3 has 14 residues. Per germline, CDR1 SQVTM and CDR2 ANQGSEA.

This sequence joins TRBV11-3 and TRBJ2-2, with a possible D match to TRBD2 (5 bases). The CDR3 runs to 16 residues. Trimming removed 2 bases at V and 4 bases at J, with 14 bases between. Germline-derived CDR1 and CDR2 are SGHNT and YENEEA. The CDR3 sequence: CASSLRFGVGTGELFF. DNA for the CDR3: TGTGCCAGCAGCTTAAGGTTCGGGGTTGGCACCGGGGAGCTGTTTTTT. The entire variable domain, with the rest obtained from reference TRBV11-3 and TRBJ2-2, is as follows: EAGVVQSPRYKIIEKKQPVAFWCNPISGHNTLYWYLQNLGQGPELLIRYENEEAVDDSQLPKDRFSAERLKGVDSTLKIQPAELGDSAVYLCASSLRFGVGTGELFFGEGSRLTVL.

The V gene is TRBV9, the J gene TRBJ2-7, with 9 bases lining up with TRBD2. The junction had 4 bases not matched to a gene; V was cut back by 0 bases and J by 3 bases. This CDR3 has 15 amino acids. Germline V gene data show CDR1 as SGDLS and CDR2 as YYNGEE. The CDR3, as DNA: TGTGCCAGCAGCGTAGGTGCTAGCGGGGACTACGAGCAGTACTTC. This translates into CASSVGASGDYEQYF.

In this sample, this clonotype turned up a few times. The CDR3 loop reads CASSFHGSRNYEQYF. In DNA, the CDR3 is TGTGCCAGCAGTTTTCACGGCTCCAGAAACTACGAGCAGTACTTC. The V gene is TRBV28, the J gene TRBJ2-7; unclear D gene. The V end lost 3 bases, the J end lost 3 bases, and 15 bases lay between the germline ends. The germline V gene encodes CDR1 MDHEN and CDR2 SYDVKM. The CDR3 totals 15 residues.

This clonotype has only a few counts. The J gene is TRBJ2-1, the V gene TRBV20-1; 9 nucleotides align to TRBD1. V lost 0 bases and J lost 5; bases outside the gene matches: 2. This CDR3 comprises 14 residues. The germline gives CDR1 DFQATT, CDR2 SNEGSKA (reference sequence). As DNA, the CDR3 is TGCAGTGCTAGAGATTACAGGGGGCACAATGAGCAGTTCTTC. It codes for CSARDYRGHNEQFF.

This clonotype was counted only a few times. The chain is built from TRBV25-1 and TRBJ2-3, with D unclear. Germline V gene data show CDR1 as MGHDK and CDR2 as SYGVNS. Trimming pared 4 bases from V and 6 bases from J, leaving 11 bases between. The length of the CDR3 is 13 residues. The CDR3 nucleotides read TGTGCCAGCAGTGTTGGGTCCGGGGATACGCAGTATTTT. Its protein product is CASSVGSGDTQYF.

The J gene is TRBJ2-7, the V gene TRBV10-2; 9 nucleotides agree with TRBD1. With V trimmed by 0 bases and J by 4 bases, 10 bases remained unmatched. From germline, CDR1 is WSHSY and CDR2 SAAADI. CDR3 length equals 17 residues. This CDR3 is CASSESLGDRDRYEQYF. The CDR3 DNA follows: TGCGCCAGCAGTGAGTCGCTAGGGGACAGGGATCGGTACGAGCAGTACTTC.

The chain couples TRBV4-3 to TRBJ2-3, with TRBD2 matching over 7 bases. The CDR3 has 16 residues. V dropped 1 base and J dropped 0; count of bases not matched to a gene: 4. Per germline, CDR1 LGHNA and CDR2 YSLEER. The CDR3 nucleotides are TGCGCCAGCAGCCAAGCTGCCGGGAGGAGCACAGATACGCAGTATTTT. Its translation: CASSQAAGRSTDTQYF.

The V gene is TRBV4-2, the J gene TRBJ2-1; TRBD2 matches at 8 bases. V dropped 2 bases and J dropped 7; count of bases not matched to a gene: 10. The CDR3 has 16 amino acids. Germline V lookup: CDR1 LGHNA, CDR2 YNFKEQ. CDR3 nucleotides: TGTGCCAGCAGCCAAAGACGAGCGGGAGTGGGTAATGAGCAGTTCTTC. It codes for CASSQRRAGVGNEQFF.

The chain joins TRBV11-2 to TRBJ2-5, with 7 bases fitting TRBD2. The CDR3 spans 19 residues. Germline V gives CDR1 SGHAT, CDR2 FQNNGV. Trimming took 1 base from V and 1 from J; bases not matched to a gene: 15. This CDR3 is CASSLVYHISSGAQETQYF. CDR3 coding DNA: TGTGCCAGCAGCTTAGTCTACCACATCTCCAGCGGGGCCCAAGAGACCCAGTACTTC.

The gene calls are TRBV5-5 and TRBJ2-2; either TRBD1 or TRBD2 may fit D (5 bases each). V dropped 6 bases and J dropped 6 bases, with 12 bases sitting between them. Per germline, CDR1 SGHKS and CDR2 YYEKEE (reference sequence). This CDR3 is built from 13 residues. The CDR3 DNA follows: TGTGCCAGCACCCCGCTGGGGGCCGGGGAGCTGTTTTTT. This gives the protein CASTPLGAGELFF.

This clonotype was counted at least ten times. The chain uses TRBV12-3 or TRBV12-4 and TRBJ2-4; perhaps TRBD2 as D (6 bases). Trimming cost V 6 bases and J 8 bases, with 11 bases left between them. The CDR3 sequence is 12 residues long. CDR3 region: CASSPGRYIQYF. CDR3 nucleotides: TGTGCCAGCAGCCCAGGGAGGTACATTCAGTACTTC.

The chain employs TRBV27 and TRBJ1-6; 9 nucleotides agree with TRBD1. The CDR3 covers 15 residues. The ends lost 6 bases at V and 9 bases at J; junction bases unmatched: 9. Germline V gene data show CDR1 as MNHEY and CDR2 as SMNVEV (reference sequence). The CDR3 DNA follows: TGTGCCAGCAGGTTGGGGACAGGGTTGGTTTCACCCCTCCACTTT. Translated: CASRLGTGLVSPLHF.

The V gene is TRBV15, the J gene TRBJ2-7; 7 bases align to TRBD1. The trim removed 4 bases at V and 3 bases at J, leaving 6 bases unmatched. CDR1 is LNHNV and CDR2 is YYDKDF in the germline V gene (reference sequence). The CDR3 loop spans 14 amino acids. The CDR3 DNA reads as TGTGCCACCAGCAACAGGGGAAGGGGCTACGAGCAGTACTTC. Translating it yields CATSNRGRGYEQYF.

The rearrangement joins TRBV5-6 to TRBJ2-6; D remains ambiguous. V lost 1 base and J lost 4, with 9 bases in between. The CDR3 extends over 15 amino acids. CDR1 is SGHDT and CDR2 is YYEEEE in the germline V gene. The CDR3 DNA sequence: TGTGCCAGCAGCTTGATGGTGGAGGGGGCCAACGTCCTGACTTTC. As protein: CASSLMVEGANVLTF. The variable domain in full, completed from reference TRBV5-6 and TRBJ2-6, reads DAGVTQSPTHLIKTRGQQVTLRCSPKSGHDTVSWYQQALGQGPQFIFQYYEEEERQRGNFPDRFSGHQFPNYSSELNVNALLLGDSALYLCASSLMVEGANVLTFGAGSRLTVL.

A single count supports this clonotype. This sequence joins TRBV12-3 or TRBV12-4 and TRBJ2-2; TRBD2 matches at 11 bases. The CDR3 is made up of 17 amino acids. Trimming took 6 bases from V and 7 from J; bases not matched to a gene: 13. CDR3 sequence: CASRKGLAALTGGELFF. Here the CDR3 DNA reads TGTGCCAGCAGGAAGGGACTAGCGGCCCTTACGGGCGGGGAGCTGTTTTTT.

In DNA form, the CDR3 reads TGCGCCAGCAGCTCCACACTGTCGGTTGGAGGGGGCGCAGATGGCTACACCTTC. Amino acids: CASSSTLSVGGGADGYTF. The chain joins TRBV5-1 to TRBJ1-2; 7 nucleotides match TRBD1. V trimming: 3 bases; J trimming: 6 bases; junction bases outside the gene matches: 20. Germline lookup yields CDR1 SGHRS and CDR2 YFSETQ. The CDR3 is made up of 18 amino acids.